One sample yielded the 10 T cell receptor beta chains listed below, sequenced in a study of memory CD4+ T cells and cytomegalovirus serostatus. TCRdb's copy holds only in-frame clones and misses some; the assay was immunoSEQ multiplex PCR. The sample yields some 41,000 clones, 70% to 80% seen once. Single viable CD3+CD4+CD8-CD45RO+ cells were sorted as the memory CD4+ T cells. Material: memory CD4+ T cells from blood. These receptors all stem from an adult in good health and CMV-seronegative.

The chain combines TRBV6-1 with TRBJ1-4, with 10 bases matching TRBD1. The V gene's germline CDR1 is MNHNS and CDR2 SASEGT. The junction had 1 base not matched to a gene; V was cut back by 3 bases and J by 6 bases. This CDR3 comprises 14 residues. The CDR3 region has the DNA TGTGCCAGCAGTGAGGGACAGGGGCATGAAAAACTGTTTTTT. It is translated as CASSEGQGHEKLFF.

The CDR3 here is CASSLVRGAGDTQYF. For the CDR3, the DNA is TGTGCCAGCAGCTTGGTAAGGGGGGCGGGAGATACGCAGTATTTT. The chain has TRBV5-6 and TRBJ2-3; D may be TRBD1 or TRBD2 (6 bases each). Per the germline V gene, CDR1 is SGHDT and CDR2 is YYEEEE. V lost 0 bases to trimming and J lost 5 bases, with 13 bases between them. The CDR3 has 15 amino acids.

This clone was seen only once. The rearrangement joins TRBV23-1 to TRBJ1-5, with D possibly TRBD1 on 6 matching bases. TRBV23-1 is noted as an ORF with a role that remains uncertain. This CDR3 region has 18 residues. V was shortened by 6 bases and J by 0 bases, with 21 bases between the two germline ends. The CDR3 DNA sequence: TGCGCCAGCAGCCCCGACAGGCCCTTTACCTATAGCAATCAGCCCCAGCATTTT. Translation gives CASSPDRPFTYSNQPQHF.

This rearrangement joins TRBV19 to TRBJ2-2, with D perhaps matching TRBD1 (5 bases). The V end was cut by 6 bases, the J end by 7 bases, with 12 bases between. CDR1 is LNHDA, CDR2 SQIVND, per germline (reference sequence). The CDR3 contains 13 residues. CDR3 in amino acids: CASSQGTNGELFF. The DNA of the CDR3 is TGTGCCAGTAGCCAGGGAACTAACGGGGAGCTGTTTTTT.

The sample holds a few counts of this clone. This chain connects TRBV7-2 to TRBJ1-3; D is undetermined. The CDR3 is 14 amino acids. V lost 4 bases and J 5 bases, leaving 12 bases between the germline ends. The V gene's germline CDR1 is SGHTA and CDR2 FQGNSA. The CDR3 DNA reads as TGTGCCAGCAGCTCGGATCCGGCCCGAAACACCATATATTTT. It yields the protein CASSSDPARNTIYF.

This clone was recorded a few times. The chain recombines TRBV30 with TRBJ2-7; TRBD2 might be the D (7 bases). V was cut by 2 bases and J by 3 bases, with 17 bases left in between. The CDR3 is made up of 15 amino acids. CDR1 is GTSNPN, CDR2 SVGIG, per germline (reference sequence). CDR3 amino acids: CAWSRAGAGDYEQYF. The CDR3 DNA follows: TGTGCCTGGAGTCGGGCGGGAGCAGGGGACTACGAGCAGTACTTC.

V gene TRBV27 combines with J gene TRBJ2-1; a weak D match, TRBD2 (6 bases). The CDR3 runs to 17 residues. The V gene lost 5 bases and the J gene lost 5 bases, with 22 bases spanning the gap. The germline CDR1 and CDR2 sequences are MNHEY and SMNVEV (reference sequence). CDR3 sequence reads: CASSPLIGTGENNEQFF. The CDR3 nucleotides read TGTGCCAGCAGTCCCCTTATCGGGACGGGAGAAAACAATGAGCAGTTCTTC.

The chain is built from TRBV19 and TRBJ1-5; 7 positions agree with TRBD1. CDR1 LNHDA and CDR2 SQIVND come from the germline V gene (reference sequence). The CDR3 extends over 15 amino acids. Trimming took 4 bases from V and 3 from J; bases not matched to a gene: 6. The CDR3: CASSRDSASNQPQHF. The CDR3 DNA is TGTGCCAGTAGTAGGGACAGTGCCTCCAATCAGCCCCAGCATTTT.

In DNA form, the CDR3 reads TGCGCCAGCAGCCGGAGTGAGAATAGCGACGAGCAGTACTTC. As protein: CASSRSENSDEQYF. The rearrangement links TRBV4-1 to TRBJ2-7; possible D gene TRBD2, 5 bases. This CDR3 spans 14 amino acids. CDR1 and CDR2 from the germline V gene are MGHRA and YSYEKL. V lost 4 bases, J lost 5 bases, and 15 bases lay in between.

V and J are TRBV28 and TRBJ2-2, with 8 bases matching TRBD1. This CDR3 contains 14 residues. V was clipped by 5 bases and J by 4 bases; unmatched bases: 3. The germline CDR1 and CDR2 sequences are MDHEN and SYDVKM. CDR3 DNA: TGTGCCAGCAGTCTCGACAGGGGCACCGGGGAGCTGTTTTTT. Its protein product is CASSLDRGTGELFF.